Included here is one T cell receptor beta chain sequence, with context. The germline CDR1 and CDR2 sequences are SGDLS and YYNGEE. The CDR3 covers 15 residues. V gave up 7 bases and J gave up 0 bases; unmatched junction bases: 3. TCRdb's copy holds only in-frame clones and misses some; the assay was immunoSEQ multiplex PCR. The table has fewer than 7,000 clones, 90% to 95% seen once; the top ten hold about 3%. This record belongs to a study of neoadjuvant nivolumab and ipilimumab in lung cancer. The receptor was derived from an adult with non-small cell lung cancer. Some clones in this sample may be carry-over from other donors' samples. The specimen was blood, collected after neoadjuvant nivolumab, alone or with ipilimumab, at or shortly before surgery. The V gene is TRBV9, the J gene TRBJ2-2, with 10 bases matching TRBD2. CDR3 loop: CASGTSGTNTGELFF. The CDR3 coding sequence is TGTGCCAGCGGTACTAGCGGGACGAACACCGGGGAGCTGTTTTTT.